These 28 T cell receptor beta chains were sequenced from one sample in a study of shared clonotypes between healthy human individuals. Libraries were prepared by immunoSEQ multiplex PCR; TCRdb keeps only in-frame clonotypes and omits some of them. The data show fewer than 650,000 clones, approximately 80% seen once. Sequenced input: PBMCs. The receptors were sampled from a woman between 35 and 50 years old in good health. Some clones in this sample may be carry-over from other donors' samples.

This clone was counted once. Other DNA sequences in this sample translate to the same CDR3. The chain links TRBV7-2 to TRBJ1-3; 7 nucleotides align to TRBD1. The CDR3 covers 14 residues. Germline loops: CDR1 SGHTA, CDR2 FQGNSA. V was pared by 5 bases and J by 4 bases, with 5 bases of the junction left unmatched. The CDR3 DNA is TGTGCCAGCAGCCCCGACAGGGTAGGAAACACCATATATTTT. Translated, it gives CASSPDRVGNTIYF.

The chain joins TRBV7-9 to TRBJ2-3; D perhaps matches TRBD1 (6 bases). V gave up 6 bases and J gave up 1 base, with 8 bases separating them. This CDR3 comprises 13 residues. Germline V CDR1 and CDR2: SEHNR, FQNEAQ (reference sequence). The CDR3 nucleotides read TGTGCCAGCAGACAGGGCCGCACAGATACGCAGTATTTT. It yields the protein CASRQGRTDTQYF.

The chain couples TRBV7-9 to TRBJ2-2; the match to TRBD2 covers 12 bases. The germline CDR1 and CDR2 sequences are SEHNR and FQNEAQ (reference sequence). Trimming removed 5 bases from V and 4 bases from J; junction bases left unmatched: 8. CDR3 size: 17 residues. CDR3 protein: CASSPSTSGSGTGELFF. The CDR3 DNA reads TGTGCCAGCAGCCCCTCGACTAGCGGGAGTGGCACCGGGGAGCTGTTTTTT.

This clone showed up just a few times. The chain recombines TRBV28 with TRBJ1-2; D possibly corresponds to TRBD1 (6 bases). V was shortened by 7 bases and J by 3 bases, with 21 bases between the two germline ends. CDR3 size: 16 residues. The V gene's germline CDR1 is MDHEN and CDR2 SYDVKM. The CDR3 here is CASNLRFGGAYYGYTF. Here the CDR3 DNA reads TGTGCCAGCAATTTGCGGTTTGGGGGCGCGTACTATGGCTACACCTTC.

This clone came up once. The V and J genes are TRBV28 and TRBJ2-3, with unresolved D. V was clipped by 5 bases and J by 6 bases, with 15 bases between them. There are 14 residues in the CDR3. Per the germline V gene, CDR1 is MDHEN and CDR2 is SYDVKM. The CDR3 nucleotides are TGTGCCAGCAGTACCCGTGTGGTCCTGGATACGCAGTATTTT. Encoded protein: CASSTRVVLDTQYF.

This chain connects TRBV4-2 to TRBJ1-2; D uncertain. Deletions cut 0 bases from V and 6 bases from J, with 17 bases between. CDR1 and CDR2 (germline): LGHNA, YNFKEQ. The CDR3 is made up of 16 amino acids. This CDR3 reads CASSQDSATQGHGYTF. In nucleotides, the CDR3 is TGTGCCAGCAGCCAAGATTCGGCAACTCAAGGACATGGCTACACCTTC.

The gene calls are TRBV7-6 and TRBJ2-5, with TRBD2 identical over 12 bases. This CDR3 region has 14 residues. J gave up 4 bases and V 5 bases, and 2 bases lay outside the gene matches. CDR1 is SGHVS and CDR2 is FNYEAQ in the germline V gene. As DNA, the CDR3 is TGTGCCAGCAGCCTGGGACTAGCGGGAGAGACCCAGTACTTC. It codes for CASSLGLAGETQYF.

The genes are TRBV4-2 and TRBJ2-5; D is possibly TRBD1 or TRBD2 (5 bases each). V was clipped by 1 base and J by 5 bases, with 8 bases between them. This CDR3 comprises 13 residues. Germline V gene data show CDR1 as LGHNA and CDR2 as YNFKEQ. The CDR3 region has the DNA TGTGCCAGCAGCCAAGGAGGGGACGAGACCCAGTACTTC. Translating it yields CASSQGGDETQYF.

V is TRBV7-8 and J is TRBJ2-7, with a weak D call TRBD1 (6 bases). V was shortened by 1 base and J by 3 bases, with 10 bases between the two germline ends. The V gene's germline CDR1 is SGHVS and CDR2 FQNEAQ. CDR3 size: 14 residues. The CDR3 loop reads CASSLDRDNYEQYF. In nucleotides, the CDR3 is TGTGCCAGCAGCTTAGACAGGGATAACTACGAGCAGTACTTC.

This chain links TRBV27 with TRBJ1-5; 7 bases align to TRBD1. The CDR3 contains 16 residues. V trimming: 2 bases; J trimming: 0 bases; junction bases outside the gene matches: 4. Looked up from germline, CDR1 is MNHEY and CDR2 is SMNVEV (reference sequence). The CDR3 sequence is CASSLPRTGSNQPQHF. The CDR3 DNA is TGTGCCAGCAGTTTACCACGGACAGGTAGCAATCAGCCCCAGCATTTT.

CDR3 DNA: TGTGCCAGCAGTGAATTCCGGACAGGGCATAATGAAAAACTGTTTTTT. Amino acid sequence: CASSEFRTGHNEKLFF. The rearrangement joins TRBV25-1 to TRBJ1-4; TRBD1 matches 8 bases. Unmatched junction bases numbered 5, after V lost 1 base and J lost 4 bases. CDR3 length: 16 amino acids. Germline V gene data show CDR1 as MGHDK and CDR2 as SYGVNS.

This chain's CDR3 is CASSLPPGGSYEQYF. DNA for the CDR3: TGCGCCAGCAGCCTGCCCCCAGGCGGGAGCTACGAGCAGTACTTC. J is TRBJ2-7 and V is TRBV5-1; 7 nucleotides align to TRBD2. CDR1 SGHRS and CDR2 YFSETQ come from the germline V gene. Trimming cost V 4 bases and J 3 bases; bases outside gene matches: 10. There are 15 residues in the CDR3.

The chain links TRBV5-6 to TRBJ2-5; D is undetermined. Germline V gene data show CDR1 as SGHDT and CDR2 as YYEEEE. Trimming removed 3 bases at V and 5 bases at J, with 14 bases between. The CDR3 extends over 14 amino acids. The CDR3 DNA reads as TGTGCCAGCAGCTCCCCCGGAGTCGCGGAGACCCAGTACTTC. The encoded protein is CASSSPGVAETQYF.

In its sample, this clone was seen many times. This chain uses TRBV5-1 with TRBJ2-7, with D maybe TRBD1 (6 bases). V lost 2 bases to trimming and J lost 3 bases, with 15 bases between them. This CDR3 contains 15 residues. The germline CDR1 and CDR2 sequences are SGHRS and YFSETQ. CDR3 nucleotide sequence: TGCGCCAGCAGCTTTCGGTTCGGGACATTCTACGAGCAGTACTTC. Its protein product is CASSFRFGTFYEQYF.

In DNA, the CDR3 is TGTGCCAGCAGTGAAGGGTACGAGCAGTACTTC. It translates to CASSEGYEQYF. The chain carries TRBV27 and TRBJ2-7; D ambiguous. The CDR3 runs to 11 residues. V was cut by 5 bases and J by 4 bases, with 6 bases left in between. Germline V gives CDR1 MNHEY, CDR2 SMNVEV (reference sequence).

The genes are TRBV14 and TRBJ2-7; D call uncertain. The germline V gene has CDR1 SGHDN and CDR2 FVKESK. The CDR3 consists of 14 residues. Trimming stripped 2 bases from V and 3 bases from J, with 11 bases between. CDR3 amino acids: CASSQNQASYEQYF. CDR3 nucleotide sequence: TGTGCCAGCAGCCAAAATCAGGCGAGCTACGAGCAGTACTTC.

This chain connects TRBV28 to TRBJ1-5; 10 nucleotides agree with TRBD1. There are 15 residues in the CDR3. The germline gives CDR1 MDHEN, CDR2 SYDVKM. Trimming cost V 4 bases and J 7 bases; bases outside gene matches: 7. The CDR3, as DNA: TGTGCCAGCAGTTCACCGACAGGGGGCATGCAGCCCCAGCATTTT. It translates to CASSSPTGGMQPQHF.

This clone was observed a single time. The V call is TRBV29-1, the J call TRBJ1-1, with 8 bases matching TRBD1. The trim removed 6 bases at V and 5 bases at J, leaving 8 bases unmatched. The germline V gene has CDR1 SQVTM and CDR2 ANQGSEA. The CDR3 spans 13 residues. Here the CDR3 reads CSVAQGEGTEAFF. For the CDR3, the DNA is TGCAGCGTCGCACAGGGGGAGGGGACTGAAGCTTTCTTT.

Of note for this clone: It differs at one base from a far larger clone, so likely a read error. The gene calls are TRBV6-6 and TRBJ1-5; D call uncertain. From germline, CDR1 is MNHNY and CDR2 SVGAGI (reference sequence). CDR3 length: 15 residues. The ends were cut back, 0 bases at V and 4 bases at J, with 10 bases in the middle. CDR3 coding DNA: TGTGCCAGCAGTTACTCGGGCAGTCCAAATCAGCCCCAGCATTTT. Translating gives CASSYSGSPNQPQHF.

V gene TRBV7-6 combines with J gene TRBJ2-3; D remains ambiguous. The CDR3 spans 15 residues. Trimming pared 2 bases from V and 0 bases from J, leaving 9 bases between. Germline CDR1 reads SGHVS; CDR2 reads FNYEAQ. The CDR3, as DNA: TGTGCCAGCAGCTTACTCCCTACAAGCACAGATACGCAGTATTTT. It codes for CASSLLPTSTDTQYF.

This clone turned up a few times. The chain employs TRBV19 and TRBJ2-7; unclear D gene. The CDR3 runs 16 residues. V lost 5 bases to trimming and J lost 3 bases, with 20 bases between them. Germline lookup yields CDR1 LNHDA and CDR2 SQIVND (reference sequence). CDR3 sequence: CASSAEGQVGYYEQYF. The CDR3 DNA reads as TGTGCCAGTAGTGCCGAAGGGCAGGTGGGGTACTACGAGCAGTACTTC.

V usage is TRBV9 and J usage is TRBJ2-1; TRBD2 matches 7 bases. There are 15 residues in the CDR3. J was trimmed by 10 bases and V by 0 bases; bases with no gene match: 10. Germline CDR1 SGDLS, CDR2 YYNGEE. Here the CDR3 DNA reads TGTGCCAGCAGCGTAGGGAGGGTTGCGGGAGCCGAGCAGTTCTTC. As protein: CASSVGRVAGAEQFF.

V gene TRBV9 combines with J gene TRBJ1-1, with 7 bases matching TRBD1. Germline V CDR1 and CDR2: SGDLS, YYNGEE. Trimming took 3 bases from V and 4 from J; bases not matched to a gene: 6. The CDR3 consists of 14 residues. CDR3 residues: CASSARQGSTEAFF. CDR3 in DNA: TGTGCCAGCAGCGCTAGACAGGGATCCACTGAAGCTTTCTTT.

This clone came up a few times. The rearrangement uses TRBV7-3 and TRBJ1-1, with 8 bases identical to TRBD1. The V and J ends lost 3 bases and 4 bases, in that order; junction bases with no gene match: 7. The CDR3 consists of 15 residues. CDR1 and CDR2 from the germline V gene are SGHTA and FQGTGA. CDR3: CASSLDRVGVTEAFF. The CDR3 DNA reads TGTGCCAGCAGCTTGGACAGGGTCGGGGTCACTGAAGCTTTCTTT.

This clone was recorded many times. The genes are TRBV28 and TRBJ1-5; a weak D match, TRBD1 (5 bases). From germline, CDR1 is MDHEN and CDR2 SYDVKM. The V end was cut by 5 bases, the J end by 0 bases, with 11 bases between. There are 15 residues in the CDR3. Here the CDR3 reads CASSPDSYSNQPQHF. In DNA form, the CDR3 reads TGTGCCAGCAGTCCCGACAGCTATAGCAATCAGCCCCAGCATTTT.

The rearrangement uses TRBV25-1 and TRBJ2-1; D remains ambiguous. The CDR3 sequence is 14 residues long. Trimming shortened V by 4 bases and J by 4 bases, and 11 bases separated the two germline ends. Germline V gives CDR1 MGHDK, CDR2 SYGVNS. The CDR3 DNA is TGTGCCAGCAGTGGTCGGACCGCATACAATGAGCAGTTCTTC. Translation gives CASSGRTAYNEQFF.

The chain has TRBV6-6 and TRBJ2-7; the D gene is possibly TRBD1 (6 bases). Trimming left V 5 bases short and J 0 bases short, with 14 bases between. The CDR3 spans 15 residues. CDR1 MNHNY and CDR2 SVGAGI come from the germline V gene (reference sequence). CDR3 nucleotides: TGTGCCAGCAGTGGACCGGGACACCTCTCCTACGAGCAGTACTTC. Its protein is CASSGPGHLSYEQYF.

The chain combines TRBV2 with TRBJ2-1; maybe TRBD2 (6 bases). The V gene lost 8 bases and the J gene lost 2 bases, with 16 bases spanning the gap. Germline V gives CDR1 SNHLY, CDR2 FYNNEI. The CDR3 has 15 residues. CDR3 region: CASSLGGIPYNEQFF. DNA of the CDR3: TGTGCCAGCTCCCTTGGGGGGATACCCTACAATGAGCAGTTCTTC. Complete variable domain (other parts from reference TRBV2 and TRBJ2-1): EPEVTQTPSHQVTQMGQEVILRCVPISNHLYFYWYRQILGQKVEFLVSFYNNEISEKSEIFDDQFSVERPDGSNFTLKIRSTKLEDSAMYFCASSLGGIPYNEQFFGPGTRLTVL.